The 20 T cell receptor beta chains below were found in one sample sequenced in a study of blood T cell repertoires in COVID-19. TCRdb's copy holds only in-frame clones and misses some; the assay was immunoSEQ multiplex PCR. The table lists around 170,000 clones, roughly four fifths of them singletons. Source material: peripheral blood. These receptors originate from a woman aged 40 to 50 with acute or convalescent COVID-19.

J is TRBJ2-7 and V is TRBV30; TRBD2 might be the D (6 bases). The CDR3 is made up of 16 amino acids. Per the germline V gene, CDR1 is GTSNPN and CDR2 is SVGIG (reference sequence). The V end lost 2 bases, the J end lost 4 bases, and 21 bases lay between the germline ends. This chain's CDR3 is CAWSPAWRGIGYEQYF. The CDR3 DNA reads TGTGCCTGGAGTCCCGCTTGGAGGGGTATAGGTTACGAGCAGTACTTC.

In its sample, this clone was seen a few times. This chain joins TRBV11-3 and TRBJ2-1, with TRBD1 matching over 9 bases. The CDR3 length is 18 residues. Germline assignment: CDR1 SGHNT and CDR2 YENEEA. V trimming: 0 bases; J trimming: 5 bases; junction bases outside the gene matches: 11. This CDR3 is CASSLDQSGTGRHNEQFF. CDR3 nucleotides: TGTGCCAGCAGCTTAGATCAGTCTGGGACAGGGAGGCACAATGAGCAGTTCTTC.

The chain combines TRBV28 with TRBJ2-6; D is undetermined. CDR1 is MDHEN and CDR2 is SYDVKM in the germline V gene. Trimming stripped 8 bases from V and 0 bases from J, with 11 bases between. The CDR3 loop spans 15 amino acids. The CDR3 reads CASCGAVSGANVLTF. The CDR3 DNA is TGTGCCAGCTGCGGAGCAGTCTCTGGGGCCAACGTCCTGACTTTC.

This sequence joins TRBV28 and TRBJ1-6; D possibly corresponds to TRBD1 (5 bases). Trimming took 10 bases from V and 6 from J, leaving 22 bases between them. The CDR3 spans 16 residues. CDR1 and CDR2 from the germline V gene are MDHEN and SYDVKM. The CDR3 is CAIAPGGGGRNSPLHF. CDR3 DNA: TGTGCCATCGCCCCGGGGGGAGGCGGTCGTAATTCACCCCTCCACTTT.

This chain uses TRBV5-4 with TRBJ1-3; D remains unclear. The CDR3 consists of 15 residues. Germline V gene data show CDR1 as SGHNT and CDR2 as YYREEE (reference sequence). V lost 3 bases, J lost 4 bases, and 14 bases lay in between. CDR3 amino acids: CASSSHVPGGNTIYF. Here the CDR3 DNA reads TGTGCCAGCAGCTCACATGTCCCGGGAGGAAACACCATATATTTT.

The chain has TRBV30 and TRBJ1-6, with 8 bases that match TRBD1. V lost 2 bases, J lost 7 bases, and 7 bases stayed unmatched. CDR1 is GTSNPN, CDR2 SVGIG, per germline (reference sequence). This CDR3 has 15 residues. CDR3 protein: CAWSRAGGENSPLHF. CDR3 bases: TGTGCCTGGAGTCGGGCAGGGGGCGAGAATTCACCCCTCCACTTT.

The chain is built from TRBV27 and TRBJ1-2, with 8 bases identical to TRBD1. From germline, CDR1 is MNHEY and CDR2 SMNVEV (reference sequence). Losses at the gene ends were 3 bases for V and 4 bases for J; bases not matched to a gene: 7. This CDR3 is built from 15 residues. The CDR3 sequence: CASSFQGAPSYGYTF. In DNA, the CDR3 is TGTGCCAGCAGTTTCCAGGGGGCTCCAAGCTATGGCTACACCTTC.

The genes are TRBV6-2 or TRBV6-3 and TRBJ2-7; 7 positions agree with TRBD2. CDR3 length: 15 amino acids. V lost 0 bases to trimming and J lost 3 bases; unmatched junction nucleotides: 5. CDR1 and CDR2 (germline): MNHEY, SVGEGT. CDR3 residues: CASSYSSGNHYEQYF. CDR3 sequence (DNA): TGTGCCAGCAGTTACTCGAGCGGGAACCACTACGAGCAGTACTTC.

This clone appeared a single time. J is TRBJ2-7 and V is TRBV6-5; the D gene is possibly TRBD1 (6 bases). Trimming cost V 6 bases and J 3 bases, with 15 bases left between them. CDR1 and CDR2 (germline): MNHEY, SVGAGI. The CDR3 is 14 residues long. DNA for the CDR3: TGTGCCAGCAGCCTCACAGGGATCGGCTACGAGCAGTACTTC. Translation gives CASSLTGIGYEQYF.

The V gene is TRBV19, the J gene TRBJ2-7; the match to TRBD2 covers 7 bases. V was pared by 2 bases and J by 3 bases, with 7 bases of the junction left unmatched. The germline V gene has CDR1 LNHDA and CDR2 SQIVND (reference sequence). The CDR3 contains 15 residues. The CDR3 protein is CASSISSGIVYEQYF. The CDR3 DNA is TGTGCCAGTAGTATAAGCAGCGGGATAGTCTACGAGCAGTACTTC.

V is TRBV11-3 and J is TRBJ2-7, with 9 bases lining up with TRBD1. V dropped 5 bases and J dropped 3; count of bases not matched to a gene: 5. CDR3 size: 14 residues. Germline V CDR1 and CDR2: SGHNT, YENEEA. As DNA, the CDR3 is TGTGCCAGCAGCCCGGGACAGGGTGTCTACGAGCAGTACTTC. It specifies CASSPGQGVYEQYF.

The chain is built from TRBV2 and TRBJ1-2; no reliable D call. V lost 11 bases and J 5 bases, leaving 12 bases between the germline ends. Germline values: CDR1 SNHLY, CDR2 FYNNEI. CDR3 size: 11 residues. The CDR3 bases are TGTGCCCCCACGAGGGTTTATGGCTACACCTTC. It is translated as CAPTRVYGYTF.

The CDR3 region has the DNA TGTGCCAGCAGACTAGCGGGAGGGTCCTCCTACGAGCAGTACTTC. It yields the protein CASRLAGGSSYEQYF. This chain connects TRBV11-2 to TRBJ2-7, with 13 bases aligning to TRBD2. The CDR3 sequence is 15 residues long. Germline CDR1 SGHAT, CDR2 FQNNGV. V was pared by 6 bases and J by 0 bases, with 2 bases of the junction left unmatched.

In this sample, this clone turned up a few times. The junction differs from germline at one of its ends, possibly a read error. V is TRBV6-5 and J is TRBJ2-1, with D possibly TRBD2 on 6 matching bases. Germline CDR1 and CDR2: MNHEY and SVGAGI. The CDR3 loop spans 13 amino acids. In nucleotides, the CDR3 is TGTGCCAGCAGTAGGGACTTTTACAATGAGCGGTTCTTC. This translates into CASSRDFYNERFF.

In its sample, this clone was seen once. CDR3 sequence (DNA): TGTGCCAGCACCCGGACAGGGAGCGGCTATGGCTACACCTTC. Translating gives CASTRTGSGYGYTF. This sequence joins TRBV4-2 and TRBJ1-2; 8 positions agree with TRBD1. Germline CDR1 is LGHNA and CDR2 is YNFKEQ. Losses at the gene ends were 7 bases for V and 4 bases for J; bases not matched to a gene: 8. This CDR3 has 14 amino acids.

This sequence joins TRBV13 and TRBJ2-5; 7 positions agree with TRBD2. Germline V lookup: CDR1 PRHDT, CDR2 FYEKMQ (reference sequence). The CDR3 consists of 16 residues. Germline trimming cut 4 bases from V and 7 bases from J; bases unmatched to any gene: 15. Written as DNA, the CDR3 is TGTGCCAGCAGCTCCGGACTAGAAGAATACAAGGGGACCCAGTACTTC. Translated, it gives CASSSGLEEYKGTQYF.

The CDR3 DNA reads TGTGCCAGCAGACCAGGGGGTCAGCCCCAGCATTTT. Its protein product is CASRPGGQPQHF. The gene calls are TRBV6-5 and TRBJ1-5; 7 bases are a match to TRBD1. Germline assignment: CDR1 MNHEY and CDR2 SVGAGI. This CDR3 has 12 amino acids. V lost 6 bases and J lost 6; bases outside the gene matches: 2.

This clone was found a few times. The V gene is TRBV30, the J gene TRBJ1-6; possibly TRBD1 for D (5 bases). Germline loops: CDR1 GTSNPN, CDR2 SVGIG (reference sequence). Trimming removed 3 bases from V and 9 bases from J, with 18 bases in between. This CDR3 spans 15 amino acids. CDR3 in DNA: TGTGCCTGGAGCCAGCTCCAGGGTCTGGGTTCACCCCTCCACTTT. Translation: CAWSQLQGLGSPLHF.

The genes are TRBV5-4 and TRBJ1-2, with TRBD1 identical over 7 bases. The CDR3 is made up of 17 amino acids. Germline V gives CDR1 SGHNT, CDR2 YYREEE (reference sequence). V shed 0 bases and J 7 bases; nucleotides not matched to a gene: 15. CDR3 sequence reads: CASSLAPRGGGARGYTF. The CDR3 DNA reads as TGTGCCAGCAGCTTGGCTCCCCGAGGAGGGGGCGCCCGTGGCTACACCTTC.

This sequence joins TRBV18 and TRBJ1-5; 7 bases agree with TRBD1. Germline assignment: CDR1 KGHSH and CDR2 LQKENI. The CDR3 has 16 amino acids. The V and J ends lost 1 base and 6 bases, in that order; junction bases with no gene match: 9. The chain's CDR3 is CASSPQGDRVGQPQHF. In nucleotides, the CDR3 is TGTGCCAGCTCACCACAAGGAGACAGGGTTGGTCAGCCCCAGCATTTT.